The 4 T cell receptor beta chains below come from one sample, sequenced in a study of blood T cells in healthy people across ages. Next came a second PCR, run for about 6 to 11 cycles, which used a sample-barcoded 5' primer along with a J-beta primer mix. MiXCR was run by TCRdb on the 5' RACE reads, yielding one entry per CDR3 protein. The data show about 1,800,000 distinct CDR3 sequences, with 28% seen just once and roughly 8% held by the top ten. Sequencing was done on a sample of blood. The receptors shown here come from a woman under 40 in good health.

This clonotype was picked up a small number of times. The junction shows a germline mismatch at one end, possibly a read error. The V and J genes are TRBV28 and TRBJ1-5, with D unclear. Germline CDR1 and CDR2: MDHEN and SYDVKM. This CDR3 contains 14 residues. The CDR3 coding sequence is TGTGCCGGCAGCCGGGGTTCGCGTGGACAGCCCCAGCATTTT. It codes for CAGSRGSRGQPQHF.

There are a few counts of this clonotype. This chain uses TRBV6-2 or TRBV6-3 with TRBJ2-1; 11 bases agree with TRBD2. This CDR3 region has 17 residues. The germline gives CDR1 MNHEY, CDR2 SVGEGT. V was pared by 5 bases and J by 3 bases, with 9 bases of the junction left unmatched. DNA for the CDR3: TGTGCCAGCAGTCCCAGGACTAGCGGGCCCAACTACAATGAGCAGTTCTTC. Translating gives CASSPRTSGPNYNEQFF.

This clonotype was seen at least ten times. The rearrangement uses TRBV20-1 and TRBJ2-3; D ambiguous. The V end lost 3 bases, the J end lost 2 bases, and 9 bases lay between the germline ends. Germline assignment: CDR1 DFQATT and CDR2 SNEGSKA (reference sequence). The CDR3 totals 13 residues. In DNA form, the CDR3 reads TGCAGTGCTAGGACTTCTCCCACAGATACGCAGTATTTT. Translated, it gives CSARTSPTDTQYF.

This clonotype was seen ten or more times. V and J are TRBV5-1 and TRBJ2-7, with a possible D match to TRBD2 (6 bases). V lost 0 bases and J 3 bases, leaving 13 bases between the germline ends. Germline-derived CDR1 and CDR2 are SGHRS and YFSETQ. The CDR3 is 15 residues long. The CDR3, as DNA: TGCGCCAGCAGCTTGGAGTACACTAGCTACTACGAGCAGTACTTC. This translates into CASSLEYTSYYEQYF. The entire variable domain, with the rest obtained from reference TRBV5-1 and TRBJ2-7, is as follows: KAGVTQTPRYLIKTRGQQVTLSCSPISGHRSVSWYQQTPGQGLQFLFEYFSETQRNKGNFPGRFSGRQFSNSRSEMNVSTLELGDSALYLCASSLEYTSYYEQYFGPGTRLTVT.